This passage covers 7 T cell receptor beta chains from one sample sequenced in a study of blood T cell repertoires in COVID-19. Sequencing was performed with immunoSEQ multiplex PCR; in TCRdb, only in-frame clones are kept and a portion is missing. The data show around 450,000 clones, roughly nine tenths seen once. Material for sequencing was PBMCs or T cells enriched from blood (not recorded which). Source of these receptors: a woman younger than 30 with acute COVID-19.

This chain links TRBV14 with TRBJ2-2; TRBD1 aligns across 10 bases. Germline CDR1 SGHDN, CDR2 FVKESK. This CDR3 comprises 15 residues. V dropped 4 bases and J dropped 6; count of bases not matched to a gene: 5. As DNA, the CDR3 is TGTGCCAGCAGCCGCTTGGGACAGGGGTCCGGGGAGCTGTTTTTT. Residues: CASSRLGQGSGELFF.

V and J are TRBV6-7 and TRBJ1-6; maybe TRBD1 (6 bases). TRBV6-7 is reported as an ORF; its role is uncertain. The V end lost 11 bases, the J end lost 0 bases, and 14 bases lay between the germline ends. This CDR3 is built from 15 residues. Written as DNA, the CDR3 is TGTGCCGCTGGGAGGGGGAGCTCCTATAATTCACCCCTCCACTTT. Its translation: CAAGRGSSYNSPLHF.

The chain employs TRBV2 and TRBJ2-2, with 8 bases that match TRBD1. Trimming at V came to 4 bases and at J to 4 bases, leaving 5 bases not matched to a gene. Germline V gives CDR1 SNHLY, CDR2 FYNNEI. This CDR3 has 15 residues. The CDR3 nucleotides read TGTGCCAGCAGTGGTGACAGGGGAGGCACCGGGGAGCTGTTTTTT. Amino acid sequence: CASSGDRGGTGELFF. Based on the CDR3 plus reference TRBV2 and TRBJ2-2, the full variable domain is EPEVTQTPSHQVTQMGQEVILRCVPISNHLYFYWYRQILGQKVEFLVSFYNNEISEKSEIFDDQFSVERPDGSNFTLKIRSTKLEDSAMYFCASSGDRGGTGELFFGEGSRLTVL.

This clone was seen once. The chain has TRBV7-9 and TRBJ2-1, with 7 bases aligning to TRBD1. CDR1 and CDR2 from the germline V gene are SEHNR and FQNEAQ (reference sequence). The CDR3 has 12 amino acids. J lost 14 bases, V lost 1 base, and 5 bases had no gene match. Written as DNA, the CDR3 is TGTGCCAGCAGCTTAGAAGGGGGCCCCAAGTTCTTC. Its translation is CASSLEGGPKFF.

This clone appeared once. The chain is built from TRBV5-1 and TRBJ2-1; 11 bases match TRBD2. CDR3 length: 17 residues. V shed 0 bases and J 4 bases; nucleotides not matched to a gene: 6. Germline loops: CDR1 SGHRS, CDR2 YFSETQ. The CDR3, as DNA: TGCGCCAGCAGCTTGGAACTAACTAGCGGGAGATACAATGAGCAGTTCTTC. Translating it yields CASSLELTSGRYNEQFF. Complete variable domain (other parts from reference TRBV5-1 and TRBJ2-1): KAGVTQTPRYLIKTRGQQVTLSCSPISGHRSVSWYQQTPGQGLQFLFEYFSETQRNKGNFPGRFSGRQFSNSRSEMNVSTLELGDSALYLCASSLELTSGRYNEQFFGPGTRLTVL.

This chain links TRBV3-1 (or the pseudogene TRBV3-2) with TRBJ2-5; 8 bases fit TRBD2. Germline CDR1 LGHDT, CDR2 YNNKEL (reference sequence). Trimming at V came to 2 bases and at J to 3 bases, leaving 5 bases not matched to a gene. The CDR3 has 15 amino acids. CDR3 sequence reads: CASSQRTSGKETQYF. The CDR3 DNA reads as TGTGCCAGCAGCCAACGTACTAGCGGAAAAGAGACCCAGTACTTC.

The genes are TRBV3-1 (or the pseudogene TRBV3-2) and TRBJ2-3; D gene unclear. Germline loops: CDR1 LGHDT, CDR2 YNNKEL (reference sequence). The CDR3 runs 14 residues. The V end lost 3 bases, the J end lost 1 base, and 8 bases lay between the germline ends. The DNA of the CDR3 is TGTGCCAGCAGCCACAGTTTTCGCACAGATACGCAGTATTTT. Amino acid sequence: CASSHSFRTDTQYF.